A single sample is the source of the 22 T cell receptor beta chains below, sequenced in a study of neoadjuvant anti-PD-1 for oral cavity cancer. Produced via immunoSEQ multiplex PCR; TCRdb's table is partial and in-frame only. Found here are 80,000 to 95,000 clones, under 85% of them singletons; the top ten hold about 3.1%. Sequences were derived from PBMCs, sampled before nivolumab (anti-PD-1) treatment. The source is a person between 40 and 85 years old with oral cavity squamous cell carcinoma.

The chain has TRBV5-1 and TRBJ1-1; no clear D. This CDR3 has 13 amino acids. The germline V gene has CDR1 SGHRS and CDR2 YFSETQ. Trimming removed 0 bases from V and 1 base from J, with 4 bases in between. Written as DNA, the CDR3 is TGCGCCAGCAGCTTGGCCAGGAACACTGAAGCTTTCTTT. It specifies CASSLARNTEAFF.

The chain combines TRBV29-1 with TRBJ2-1, with a weak D call TRBD2 (6 bases). The CDR3 runs to 14 residues. V was pared by 8 bases and J by 9 bases, with 23 bases between. CDR1 and CDR2 (germline): SQVTM, ANQGSEA. CDR3 DNA sequence: TGCAGCTGGGGAACAGTCCTCCTGGGGGGTGAGCAGTTCTTC. Its translation is CSWGTVLLGGEQFF.

V is TRBV7-9 and J is TRBJ1-1; D is undetermined. The length of the CDR3 is 13 residues. Trimming cost V 3 bases and J 1 base, with 6 bases left between them. Germline V CDR1 and CDR2: SEHNR, FQNEAQ (reference sequence). This CDR3 reads CASSLEQNTEAFF. The CDR3 DNA is TGTGCCAGCAGCTTGGAACAGAACACTGAAGCTTTCTTT.

This rearrangement joins TRBV30 to TRBJ2-7, with 7 bases identical to TRBD1. The V segment lost 1 base and the J segment 5 bases; nucleotides outside the gene matches: 5. CDR1 and CDR2 (germline): GTSNPN, SVGIG (reference sequence). The CDR3 length is 13 residues. CDR3 sequence (DNA): TGTGCCTGGAGTGGTCACAGGGGTCACGAGCAGTACTTC. Its translation is CAWSGHRGHEQYF.

The table lists this clone with a few counts. The chain is built from TRBV5-6 and TRBJ2-1; D is tentatively TRBD1 or TRBD2 (5 bases each). CDR3 length equals 17 residues. Germline V gene sequence: CDR1 SGHDT, CDR2 YYEEEE. Trimming removed 0 bases from V and 4 bases from J, with 17 bases in between. The CDR3 DNA is TGTGCCAGCAGCTTGGGGACCATGGGGACCCCTTACAATGAGCAGTTCTTC. Protein: CASSLGTMGTPYNEQFF.

This chain joins TRBV19 and TRBJ2-2; 7 bases fit TRBD2. The CDR3 is 16 residues long. J gave up 6 bases and V 7 bases, and 14 bases lay outside the gene matches. CDR1 and CDR2 (germline): LNHDA, SQIVND (reference sequence). CDR3 loop: CASTNLGGRASGELFF. DNA of the CDR3: TGTGCCAGTACTAACCTGGGAGGGAGGGCCTCCGGGGAGCTGTTTTTT.

J is TRBJ2-1 and V is TRBV6-1; 9 bases match TRBD2. CDR3 length: 16 amino acids. The germline V gene encodes CDR1 MNHNS and CDR2 SASEGT. V was clipped by 0 bases and J by 8 bases; unmatched bases: 8. CDR3 region: CASSEAAGGRNDEQFF. In DNA form, the CDR3 reads TGTGCCAGCAGTGAAGCGGCGGGAGGGCGAAATGATGAGCAGTTCTTC.

This rearrangement joins TRBV2 to TRBJ2-2, with TRBD1 as a possible D gene (6 bases). V lost 7 bases, J lost 7 bases, and 10 bases lay in between. The CDR3 spans 12 residues. Germline V gene lookup returns CDR1 SNHLY and CDR2 FYNNEI. CDR3 in DNA: TGTGCCAGCAAACTACAGGGCGGGGAGCTGTTTTTT. This translates into CASKLQGGELFF.

The J gene is TRBJ1-1, the V gene TRBV7-9; 9 bases are a match to TRBD1. V was clipped by 7 bases and J by 1 base; unmatched bases: 1. The CDR3 is 13 residues long. CDR1 SEHNR and CDR2 FQNEAQ come from the germline V gene (reference sequence). The CDR3 here is CASTDRGNTEAFF. The CDR3 region has the DNA TGTGCCAGCACGGACAGGGGGAACACTGAAGCTTTCTTT.

The chain joins TRBV2 to TRBJ1-5; D remains ambiguous. The CDR3 length is 15 residues. The germline gives CDR1 SNHLY, CDR2 FYNNEI. V was pared by 4 bases and J by 7 bases, with 17 bases between. The chain's CDR3 is CASSVYTVANQPQHF. The CDR3 bases are TGTGCCAGCAGTGTTTACACCGTAGCTAACCAGCCCCAGCATTTT.

This clone showed up just once. The chain has TRBV5-4 and TRBJ2-7, with D perhaps TRBD1 or TRBD2 (5 bases each). The CDR3 has 14 residues. V shed 0 bases and J shed 0 bases, with 7 bases lying between them. Germline V gene data show CDR1 as SGHNT and CDR2 as YYREEE (reference sequence). The CDR3 DNA reads TGTGCCAGCAGCTTGGCTGGGGGCTCCTACGAGCAGTACTTC. Its protein is CASSLAGGSYEQYF.

CDR3 protein: CATSSGRTEAFF. The CDR3 nucleotides are TGTGCCACCTCATCGGGAAGAACTGAAGCTTTCTTT. This chain joins TRBV6-5 and TRBJ1-1; no reliable D call. The V gene's germline CDR1 is MNHEY and CDR2 SVGAGI. The CDR3 consists of 12 residues. V shed 10 bases and J shed 5 bases, with 14 bases lying between them.

The chain combines TRBV5-6 with TRBJ1-2, with D possibly being TRBD1 (6 bases). V lost 3 bases and J 8 bases, leaving 11 bases between the germline ends. This CDR3 is built from 12 residues. Germline values: CDR1 SGHDT, CDR2 YYEEEE. The CDR3 loop reads CASSSGTMGYTF. CDR3 coding DNA: TGTGCCAGCAGCTCCGGGACAATGGGCTACACCTTC.

The chain links TRBV7-2 to TRBJ2-1, with D perhaps TRBD1 (7 bases). Germline V gene sequence: CDR1 SGHTA, CDR2 FQGNSA. This CDR3 comprises 17 residues. Trimming took off 4 bases at V and 8 bases at J, with 24 bases between the two ends. CDR3: CASSSGPGRGRGDEQFF. The CDR3 region has the DNA TGTGCCAGCAGCTCCGGCCCAGGAAGGGGGCGGGGTGATGAGCAGTTCTTC.

The genes are TRBV7-9 and TRBJ2-5; weak D call: TRBD1 (5 bases). V was trimmed by 5 bases and J by 4 bases, leaving 14 bases between them. CDR1 is SEHNR and CDR2 is FQNEAQ in the germline V gene (reference sequence). The CDR3 length is 14 residues. CDR3 sequence reads: CASSRPQGRETQYF. As DNA, the CDR3 is TGTGCCAGCAGCCGCCCCCAGGGAAGAGAGACCCAGTACTTC. Using reference TRBV7-9 and TRBJ2-5 for the parts outside the CDR3, the full variable domain is DTGVSQNPRHKITKRGQNVTFRCDPISEHNRLYWYRQTLGQGPEFLTYFQNEAQLEKSRLLSDRFSAERPKGSFSTLEIQRTEQGDSAMYLCASSRPQGRETQYFGPGTRLLVL.

The J gene is TRBJ2-1, the V gene TRBV7-9; 8 bases line up with TRBD2. The germline V gene has CDR1 SEHNR and CDR2 FQNEAQ (reference sequence). The CDR3 consists of 16 residues. Trimming cost V 5 bases and J 5 bases; bases outside gene matches: 11. The CDR3 DNA follows: TGTGCCAGCAGCCCCCGGGGGGGGATTCCCGACAATGAGCAGTTCTTC. This gives the protein CASSPRGGIPDNEQFF.

V is TRBV11-2 and J is TRBJ2-1, with 9 bases matching TRBD2. CDR1 and CDR2 (germline): SGHAT, FQNNGV. After removal of 1 base from V and 5 bases from J, the junction contained 6 bases not matched to a gene. The CDR3 consists of 16 residues. CDR3 residues: CASSLASSGNHNEQFF. The CDR3 coding sequence is TGTGCCAGCAGCTTAGCGTCTAGCGGGAACCACAATGAGCAGTTCTTC. Complete variable domain (other parts from reference TRBV11-2 and TRBJ2-1): EAGVAQSPRYKIIEKRQSVAFWCNPISGHATLYWYQQILGQGPKLLIQFQNNGVVDDSQLPKDRFSAERLKGVDSTLKIQPAKLEDSAVYLCASSLASSGNHNEQFFGPGTRLTVL.

This chain connects TRBV2 to TRBJ1-4, with 11 bases fitting TRBD1. V lost 4 bases, J lost 8 bases, and 3 bases stayed unmatched. CDR3 length: 14 amino acids. Germline assignment: CDR1 SNHLY and CDR2 FYNNEI. The CDR3 DNA reads TGTGCCAGCAGTGTGGGACAGGGGGAAGAAAAACTGTTTTTT. This codes for CASSVGQGEEKLFF.

The chain links TRBV6-1 to TRBJ2-3; 11 nucleotides agree with TRBD1. The CDR3 runs to 15 residues. The V segment lost 3 bases and the J segment 5 bases; nucleotides outside the gene matches: 4. Germline V gene data show CDR1 as MNHNS and CDR2 as SASEGT. The CDR3 sequence: CASSDGTGGVDTQYF. The CDR3, as DNA: TGTGCCAGCAGTGATGGGACAGGGGGGGTAGATACGCAGTATTTT.

This clone was detected a few times. The sample holds other DNA sequences that translate to the same CDR3. This sequence joins TRBV11-2 and TRBJ1-1; possibly TRBD1 for D (5 bases). Germline CDR1 reads SGHAT; CDR2 reads FQNNGV. Trimming stripped 3 bases from V and 1 base from J, with 6 bases between. The CDR3 has 13 residues. DNA for the CDR3: TGTGCCAGCAGCTTCGGGGGGAACACTGAAGCTTTCTTT. This gives the protein CASSFGGNTEAFF. Full variable domain (outside the CDR3, taken from reference TRBV11-2 and TRBJ1-1): EAGVAQSPRYKIIEKRQSVAFWCNPISGHATLYWYQQILGQGPKLLIQFQNNGVVDDSQLPKDRFSAERLKGVDSTLKIQPAKLEDSAVYLCASSFGGNTEAFFGQGTRLTVV.

A single count supports this clone. This sequence joins TRBV19 and TRBJ2-2, with D uncertain. The CDR3 covers 14 residues. Germline values: CDR1 LNHDA, CDR2 SQIVND (reference sequence). V lost 6 bases and J 4 bases, leaving 12 bases between the germline ends. DNA for the CDR3: TGTGCCAGTAGCCGCGCGGCGGCCACCGGGGAGCTGTTTTTT. This translates into CASSRAAATGELFF.

The chain combines TRBV28 with TRBJ1-2, with D possibly being TRBD1 (5 bases). Trimming took off 3 bases at V and 4 bases at J, with 9 bases between the two ends. The germline CDR1 and CDR2 sequences are MDHEN and SYDVKM. The CDR3 is 13 amino acids. The CDR3 DNA is TGTGCCAGCAGTTTCCAGGGAGCCTATGGCTACACCTTC. This gives the protein CASSFQGAYGYTF.